These 18 T cell receptor beta chains share one sample of origin, sequenced in a study of Tregs in tolerant kidney transplant recipients. The protocol was immunoSEQ multiplex PCR, while the TCRdb copy is restricted to in-frame clones and leaves out a portion. The sample has about 240,000 clones, 84% seen once. Sequenced material: CD4+ T cells from blood. The receptor set was obtained from a human donor in good health.

The rearrangement uses TRBV19 and TRBJ1-3; D is unclear. Germline V gene data show CDR1 as LNHDA and CDR2 as SQIVND (reference sequence). The CDR3 runs 15 residues. The germline V and J ends were trimmed by 5 bases and 2 bases, with 13 bases remaining between them. CDR3 amino acids: CASSEWRGAGNTIYF. CDR3 coding DNA: TGTGCCAGTAGTGAGTGGCGAGGCGCTGGAAACACCATATATTTT.

The genes are TRBV10-2 and TRBJ2-2; a possible D gene is TRBD1 (6 bases). V lost 7 bases to trimming and J lost 4 bases, with 16 bases between them. Looked up from germline, CDR1 is WSHSY and CDR2 is SAAADI. CDR3 length: 15 amino acids. The CDR3: CASNLQGPSTGELFF. DNA of the CDR3: TGCGCCAGCAATTTACAGGGACCGAGCACCGGGGAGCTGTTTTTT.

The chain uses TRBV6-1 and TRBJ2-5, with D perhaps matching TRBD1 (6 bases). The tail of the sequence fits TRBJ2-7 better, so the J call may be wrong. CDR3 length equals 12 residues. CDR1 is MNHNS, CDR2 SASEGT, per germline. In DNA, the CDR3 is TGTGCCAGCAGTGCTCAGGGGAGCGAGCAGTACTTC. Encoded protein: CASSAQGSEQYF.

This clone was seen a handful of times. The chain is built from TRBV19 and TRBJ1-6; the D gene is possibly TRBD1 (5 bases). This CDR3 region has 13 residues. CDR1 and CDR2 from the germline V gene are LNHDA and SQIVND (reference sequence). Trimming shortened V by 11 bases and J by 9 bases, and 17 bases separated the two germline ends. CDR3 protein: CAVRDGPGSPLHF. In nucleotides, the CDR3 is TGTGCCGTTAGGGACGGCCCTGGTTCACCCCTCCACTTT.

In this sample, this clone turned up a few times. The chain combines TRBV5-1 with TRBJ2-1; 9 nucleotides agree with TRBD1. In germline, CDR1 is SGHRS, CDR2 YFSETQ. Trimming at V came to 3 bases and at J to 1 base, leaving 8 bases not matched to a gene. The CDR3 is 17 residues long. CDR3 sequence: CASSSTTGGASYNEQFF. CDR3 in DNA: TGCGCCAGCAGCTCTACTACAGGGGGCGCGTCCTACAATGAGCAGTTCTTC.

The rearrangement joins TRBV29-1 to TRBJ2-7; 8 nucleotides align to TRBD2. Germline values: CDR1 SQVTM, CDR2 ANQGSEA. The CDR3 covers 12 residues. The junction had 7 bases not matched to a gene; V was cut back by 7 bases and J by 5 bases. CDR3 amino acids: CSAGTSFDEQYF. In nucleotides, the CDR3 is TGCAGCGCAGGGACTAGTTTCGACGAGCAGTACTTC.

For the CDR3, the DNA is TGTGCCAGCAGCTGGGGGGGGCAAGAGACCCAGTACTTC. Translating gives CASSWGGQETQYF. The genes are TRBV5-4 and TRBJ2-5; 7 bases align to TRBD2. The CDR3 spans 13 residues. V trimming: 3 bases; J trimming: 2 bases; junction bases outside the gene matches: 1. CDR1 and CDR2 from the germline V gene are SGHNT and YYREEE (reference sequence).

The chain carries TRBV4-2 and TRBJ1-2, with 8 bases that match TRBD1. The CDR3 is 14 residues long. Per germline, CDR1 LGHNA and CDR2 YNFKEQ. Trimming at V came to 2 bases and at J to 8 bases, leaving 7 bases not matched to a gene. DNA of the CDR3: TGTGCCAGCAGCCAACCACCAGGGGGCACCGGCTACACCTTC. Its protein product is CASSQPPGGTGYTF.

The chain employs TRBV6-5 and TRBJ1-6; D is possibly TRBD1 (5 bases). This CDR3 spans 14 amino acids. CDR1 MNHEY and CDR2 SVGAGI come from the germline V gene. Trimming removed 6 bases from V and 4 bases from J, with 10 bases in between. DNA for the CDR3: TGTGCCAGCAGCCGCGGACATTATAATTCACCCCTCCACTTT. It is translated as CASSRGHYNSPLHF.

The genes are TRBV6-6 and TRBJ2-7; tentative D call: TRBD2 (5 bases). The CDR3 loop spans 13 amino acids. V dropped 4 bases and J dropped 3 bases, with 10 bases sitting between them. From germline, CDR1 is MNHNY and CDR2 SVGAGI (reference sequence). This CDR3 is CASSSGLIYEQYF. In DNA, the CDR3 is TGTGCCAGCAGTTCCGGACTGATCTACGAGCAGTACTTC.

The J gene is TRBJ1-1, the V gene TRBV9; maybe TRBD1 (5 bases). The CDR3 sequence is 14 residues long. The V end was cut by 4 bases, the J end by 3 bases, with 13 bases between. In germline, CDR1 is SGDLS, CDR2 YYNGEE. CDR3 DNA sequence: TGTGCCAGCAGCACAAACCCGACAGACACTGAAGCTTTCTTT. Translated: CASSTNPTDTEAFF. Based on the CDR3 plus reference TRBV9 and TRBJ1-1, the full variable domain is DSGVTQTPKHLITATGQRVTLRCSPRSGDLSVYWYQQSLDQGLQFLIQYYNGEERAKGNILERFSAQQFPDLHSELNLSSLELGDSALYFCASSTNPTDTEAFFGQGTRLTVV.

The chain joins TRBV9 to TRBJ1-2; tentatively, D is TRBD1 (6 bases). Germline V gene data show CDR1 as SGDLS and CDR2 as YYNGEE. The CDR3 totals 12 residues. Trimming removed 5 bases at V and 4 bases at J, with 9 bases between. The CDR3: CASSGDIYGYTF. CDR3 nucleotides: TGTGCCAGCAGTGGGGACATCTATGGCTACACCTTC.

This chain links TRBV11-2 with TRBJ1-2, with 7 bases matching TRBD1. Germline lookup yields CDR1 SGHAT and CDR2 FQNNGV. Unmatched junction bases numbered 8, after V lost 5 bases and J lost 8 bases. The CDR3 totals 13 residues. The CDR3 loop is CASSVDRSYGYTF. CDR3 nucleotide sequence: TGTGCCAGCAGCGTGGACAGGTCCTACGGCTACACCTTC.

This clone was seen once. V gene TRBV7-3 combines with J gene TRBJ1-4, with a weak D call TRBD1 (5 bases). This CDR3 is built from 16 residues. CDR1 and CDR2 from the germline V gene are SGHTA and FQGTGA. V shed 5 bases and J shed 7 bases, with 20 bases lying between them. The CDR3 nucleotides are TGTGCCAGCAGCCCGCCGCAGGGTCTGATGGGTGAAAAACTGTTTTTT. It codes for CASSPPQGLMGEKLFF.

The CDR3 DNA reads as TGTGCCAGCAGCGGCGGGACTAGCGGGCCTGCTAGCACAGATACGCAGTATTTT. Translating it yields CASSGGTSGPASTDTQYF. The chain employs TRBV9 and TRBJ2-3, with TRBD2 identical over 12 bases. With V trimmed by 3 bases and J by 0 bases, 8 bases remained unmatched. The germline gives CDR1 SGDLS, CDR2 YYNGEE. The CDR3 has 18 residues.

A few counts support this clone. The chain couples TRBV6-1 to TRBJ1-4, with D perhaps TRBD1 (6 bases). Germline V gene sequence: CDR1 MNHNS, CDR2 SASEGT. Between the trimmed V and J ends, which lost 3 bases and 9 bases, there was a span of 8 bases. CDR3 length: 12 residues. CDR3 protein: CASSEGGKKLFF. The DNA of the CDR3 is TGTGCCAGCAGTGAGGGGGGCAAAAAACTGTTTTTT.

Here the CDR3 DNA reads TGCAGCGTTGAGGACGGCGGGAGCGACACCGGGGAGCTGTTTTTT. Protein product: CSVEDGGSDTGELFF. The V and J genes are TRBV29-1 and TRBJ2-2; TRBD2 matches at 7 bases. Germline CDR1 SQVTM, CDR2 ANQGSEA. This CDR3 comprises 15 residues. The V segment lost 3 bases and the J segment 3 bases; nucleotides outside the gene matches: 7.

The rearrangement links TRBV7-9 to TRBJ2-1, with D perhaps matching TRBD1 or TRBD2 (5 bases each). The CDR3 contains 16 residues. Germline V gene data show CDR1 as SEHNR and CDR2 as FQNEAQ (reference sequence). V was cut by 1 base and J by 0 bases, with 10 bases left in between. The CDR3 nucleotides are TGTGCCAGCAGCTTAGGATTTGGGGGCTCCTACAATGAGCAGTTCTTC. This sequence encodes CASSLGFGGSYNEQFF.